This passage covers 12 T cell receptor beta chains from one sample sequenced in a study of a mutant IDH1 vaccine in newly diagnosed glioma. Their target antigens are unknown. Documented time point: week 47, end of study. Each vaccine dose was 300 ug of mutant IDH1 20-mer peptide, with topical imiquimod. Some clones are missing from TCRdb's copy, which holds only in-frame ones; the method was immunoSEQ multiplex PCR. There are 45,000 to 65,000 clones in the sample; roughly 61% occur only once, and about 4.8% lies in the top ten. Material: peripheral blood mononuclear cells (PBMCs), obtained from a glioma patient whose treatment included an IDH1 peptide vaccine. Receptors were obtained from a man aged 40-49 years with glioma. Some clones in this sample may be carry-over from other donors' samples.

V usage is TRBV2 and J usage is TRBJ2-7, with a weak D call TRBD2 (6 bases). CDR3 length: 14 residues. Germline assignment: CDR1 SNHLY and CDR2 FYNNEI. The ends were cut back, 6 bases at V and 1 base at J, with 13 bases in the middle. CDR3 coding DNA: TGTGCCAGCAGAGACACCAGCGGGTCCTACGAGCAGTACTTC. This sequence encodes CASRDTSGSYEQYF.

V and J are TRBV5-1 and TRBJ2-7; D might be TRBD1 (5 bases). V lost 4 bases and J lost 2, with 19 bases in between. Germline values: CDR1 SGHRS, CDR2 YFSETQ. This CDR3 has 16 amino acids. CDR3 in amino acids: CASSQQDGQITYEQYF. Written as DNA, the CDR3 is TGCGCCAGCAGCCAACAGGACGGCCAGATTACCTACGAGCAGTACTTC.

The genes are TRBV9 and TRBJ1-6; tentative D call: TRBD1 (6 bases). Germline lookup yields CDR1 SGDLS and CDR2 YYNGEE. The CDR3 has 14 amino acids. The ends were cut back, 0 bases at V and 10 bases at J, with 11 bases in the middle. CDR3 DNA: TGTGCCAGCAGCGTAGAGGGGGGATCCTCACCCCTCCACTTT. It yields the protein CASSVEGGSSPLHF.

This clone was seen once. This chain's CDR3 is CSEARATYEQYF. The DNA of the CDR3 is TGCAGCGAGGCGAGGGCGACCTACGAGCAGTACTTC. The gene calls are TRBV29-1 and TRBJ2-7, with a possible D match to TRBD2 (5 bases). The CDR3 is made up of 12 amino acids. Between the trimmed V and J ends, which lost 7 bases and 2 bases, there was a span of 12 bases. Germline V CDR1 and CDR2: SQVTM, ANQGSEA.

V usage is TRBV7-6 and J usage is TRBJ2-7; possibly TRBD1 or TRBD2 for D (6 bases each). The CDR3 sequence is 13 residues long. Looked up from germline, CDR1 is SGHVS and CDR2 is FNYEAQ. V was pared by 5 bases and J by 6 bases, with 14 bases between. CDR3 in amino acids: CASSPPGALEQYF. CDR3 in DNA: TGTGCCAGCAGCCCCCCGGGGGCCCTCGAGCAGTACTTC.

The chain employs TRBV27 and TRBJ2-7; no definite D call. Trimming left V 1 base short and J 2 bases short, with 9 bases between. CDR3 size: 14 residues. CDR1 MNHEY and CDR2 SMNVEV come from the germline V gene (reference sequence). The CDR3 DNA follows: TGTGCCAGCAGTTTATGGGCACCGCCCTACGAGCAGTACTTC. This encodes CASSLWAPPYEQYF.

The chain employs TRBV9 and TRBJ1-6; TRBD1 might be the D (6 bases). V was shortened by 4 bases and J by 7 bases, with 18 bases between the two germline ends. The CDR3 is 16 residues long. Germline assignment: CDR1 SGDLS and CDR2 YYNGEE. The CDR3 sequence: CASSSRGVFGNSPLHF. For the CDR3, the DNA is TGTGCCAGCAGCTCGAGGGGGGTTTTCGGAAATTCACCCCTCCACTTT.

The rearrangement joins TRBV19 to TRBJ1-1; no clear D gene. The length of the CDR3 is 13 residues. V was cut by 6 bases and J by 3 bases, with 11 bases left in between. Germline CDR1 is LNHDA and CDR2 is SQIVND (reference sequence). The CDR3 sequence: CASSPDRYTEAFF. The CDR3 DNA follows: TGTGCCAGTAGCCCGGACCGATACACTGAAGCTTTCTTT.

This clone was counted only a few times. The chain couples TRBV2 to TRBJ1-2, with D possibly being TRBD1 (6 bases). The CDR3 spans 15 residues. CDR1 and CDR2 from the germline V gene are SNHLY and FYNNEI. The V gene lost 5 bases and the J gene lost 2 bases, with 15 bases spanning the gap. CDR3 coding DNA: TGTGCCAGCAGTCCCGTGGCAGGGGCCAACTATGGCTACACCTTC. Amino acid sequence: CASSPVAGANYGYTF.

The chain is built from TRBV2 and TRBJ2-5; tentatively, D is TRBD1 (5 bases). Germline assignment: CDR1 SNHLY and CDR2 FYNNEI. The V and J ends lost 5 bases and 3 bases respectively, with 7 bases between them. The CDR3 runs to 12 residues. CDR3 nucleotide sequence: TGTGCCAGCAGTCAGGGAAAAGAGACCCAGTACTTC. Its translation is CASSQGKETQYF.

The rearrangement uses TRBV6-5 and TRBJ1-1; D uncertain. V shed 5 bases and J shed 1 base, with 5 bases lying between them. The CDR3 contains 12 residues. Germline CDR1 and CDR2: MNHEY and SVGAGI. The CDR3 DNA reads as TGTGCCAGCAGTGCCGGGAACACTGAAGCTTTCTTT. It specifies CASSAGNTEAFF.

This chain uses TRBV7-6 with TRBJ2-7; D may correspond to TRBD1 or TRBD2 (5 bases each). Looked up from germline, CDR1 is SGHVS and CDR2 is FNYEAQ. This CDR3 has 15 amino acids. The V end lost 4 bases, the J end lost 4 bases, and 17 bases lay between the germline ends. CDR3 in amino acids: CASSSDTGPSYEQYF. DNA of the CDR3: TGTGCCAGCAGCTCGGACACGGGACCGAGTTACGAGCAGTACTTC.